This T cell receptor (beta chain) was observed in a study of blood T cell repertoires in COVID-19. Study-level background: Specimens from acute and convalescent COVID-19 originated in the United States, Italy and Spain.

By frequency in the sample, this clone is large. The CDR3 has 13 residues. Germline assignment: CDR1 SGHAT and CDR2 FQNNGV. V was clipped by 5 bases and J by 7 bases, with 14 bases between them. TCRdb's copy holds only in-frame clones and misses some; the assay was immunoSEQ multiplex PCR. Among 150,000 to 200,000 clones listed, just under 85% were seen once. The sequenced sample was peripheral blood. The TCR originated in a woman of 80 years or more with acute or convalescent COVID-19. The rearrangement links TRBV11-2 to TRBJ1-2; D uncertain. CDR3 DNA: TGTGCCAGCAGCCTCGACATTAACGGTGGCTACACCTTC. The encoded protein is CASSLDINGGYTF.